This is a list of T cell receptor beta chains from one sample in a study of T cells after posttransplantation cyclophosphamide. Using immunoSEQ multiplex PCR, the repertoire was profiled, and TCRdb retains in-frame clones only, with some absent. The repertoire holds 15,000 to 20,000 clones, with more than 60% as singletons. Sequenced material: CD8+ T cells sorted from PBMCs, taken approximately 1,900 days after a stem cell transplant with posttransplant cyclophosphamide. The origin of the receptors is a female patient in her forties or fifties who received an allogeneic stem cell transplant from a related donor, was CMV-positive, and had no GVHD. Some T cells may be transferred from the graft donor. Both conserved end residues are part of each CDR3. A D gene is named only where the DNA matches it firmly. Where a row states a size, it is once, few, many or the class of an expanded clone; other rows omit it.

NA	TRBJ1-1	TRBV6-4	NA	TGTGCCAGCAGTCAGGACAGTGCCAGCACTGAAGCTTTCTTT	CASSQDSASTEAFF
NA	TRBJ1-1	TRBV28	TRBD1	TGTGCCAGCGGGCCAGGGGGTTTGGGTGAAGCTTTCTTT	CASGPGGLGEAFF
NA	TRBJ1-1	TRBV6-4	TRBD1	TGTGCCAGCAGTGGTTTAGGACAGGGCGGCACTGAAGCTTTCTTT	CASSGLGQGGTEAFF
once	TRBJ1-3	TRBV5-1	NA	TGCGCCAGCAGCCAGTGGGGAGGCCAAGGAAACACCATATATTTT	CASSQWGGQGNTIYF
NA	TRBJ2-1	TRBV27	TRBD2	TGTGCCAGCAGTTCGGGACTAGCGGGGGGCCGGGATGAGCAGTTCTTC	CASSSGLAGGRDEQFF
NA	TRBJ1-2	TRBV6-1	NA	TGTGCCAGCAGTGGGTCGGGTCTCTACTATGGCTACACCTTC	CASSGSGLYYGYTF
NA	TRBJ2-7	TRBV7-2	NA	TGTGCCAGCAGCTTAGGTCTGGGTCAGGACAGCTACGAGCAGTACTTC	CASSLGLGQDSYEQYF
NA	TRBJ1-3	TRBV2	NA	TGTGCCAGCATGAACGACAGAAACACCATATATTTT	CASMNDRNTIYF
once	TRBJ1-2	TRBV19	NA	TGTGCCAGTAGTATAGTAGGCGTCATAACTAGGTATGGCTACACCTTC	CASSIVGVITRYGYTF
NA	TRBJ1-3	TRBV29-1	NA	TGCAGCGTTGAACTCAGGGTCTCGGACACCATATATTTT	CSVELRVSDTIYF
NA	TRBJ1-5	TRBV5-4	NA	TGTGCCAGCAGCTTTCAGAATCAGCCCCAGCATTTT	CASSFQNQPQHF
NA	TRBJ2-1	TRBV6-1	TRBD1	TGTGCCAGCAGTGACCCGGGACAGGGGGAGGATGAGCAGTTCTTC	CASSDPGQGEDEQFF
NA	TRBJ2-7	TRBV12-5	TRBD1	TGTGCTAGTGGAACCCTAGGGGGCTACTACGAGCAGTACTTC	CASGTLGGYYEQYF
NA	TRBJ1-5	TRBV27	NA	TGTGCCAGCAGTTACGGTTACAATCAGCCCCAGCATTTT	CASSYGYNQPQHF
NA	TRBJ1-5	TRBV5-3	NA	TGTGCCAGAAGCTTGGGTTTCGTTAGAAGCAATCAGCCCCAGCATTTT	CARSLGFVRSNQPQHF
NA	TRBJ2-7	TRBV6-6	NA	TGTGCCAGCAGTTACCCGGGACAAGAGCAATACTTC	CASSYPGQEQYF
NA	TRBJ2-5	TRBV2	TRBD2	TGTGCCAGCAGTGCACCGCTAGCGGGGGCTGGAGAGACCCAGTACTTC	CASSAPLAGAGETQYF
NA	TRBJ1-3	TRBV5-1	NA	TGCGCCAGCAGCTTGGGGACAGCAAGTTACTCTGGAAACACCATATATTTT	CASSLGTASYSGNTIYF
few	TRBJ1-2	TRBV5-6	TRBD1	TGTGCCAGCTTTGGACAGGGGGACTATGGCTACACCTTC	CASFGQGDYGYTF
NA	TRBJ2-7	TRBV11-3	NA	TGTGCCAGCAGCTTAGATGGGGCAGCCTCCGACGAGCAGTACTTC	CASSLDGAASDEQYF
NA	TRBJ2-3	TRBV4-3	TRBD1	TGCGCCAGCAGCCAAGATGGGACAGGCACAGATACGCAGTATTTT	CASSQDGTGTDTQYF
once	TRBJ2-7	TRBV10-3	TRBD2	TGTGCCATCAGTGAGCAGCGGGGGGGCCTCTACGAGCAGTACTTC	CAISEQRGGLYEQYF
NA	TRBJ1-5	TRBV7-8	NA	TGTGCCAGCCTGCCAGGGAGTAGGGGGAATCAGCCCCAGCATTTT	CASLPGSRGNQPQHF
NA	TRBJ2-3	TRBV9	TRBD2	TGTGCCAGCAGCGTACCCCGGACTAGCGGGGCAGATACGCAGTATTTT	CASSVPRTSGADTQYF
NA	TRBJ1-2	TRBV7-9	NA	TGTGCCAGCAGCCCGGAGGGATCCCACTATGGCTACACCTTC	CASSPEGSHYGYTF
NA	TRBJ2-2	TRBV9	NA	TGTGCCAGCAGCCCCCGGACTAAAGATTCCGGGGAGCTGTTTTTT	CASSPRTKDSGELFF
few	TRBJ2-7	TRBV11-2	NA	TGTGCCAGCAGCGTACAGGCTACCTACGAGCAGTACTTC	CASSVQATYEQYF
NA	TRBJ2-1	TRBV4-3	NA	TGCGCCAGCAGGGGGAGCTACAATGAGCAGTTCTTC	CASRGSYNEQFF
NA	TRBJ1-1	TRBV4-3	NA	TGCGCCAGCAGCCAAGATCGGAGAGGGGGGAACACTGAAGCTTTCTTT	CASSQDRRGGNTEAFF
NA	TRBJ1-3	TRBV15	TRBD1	TGTGCCACCAGCGTGGGGACAGGCCCTGGAAACACCATATATTTT	CATSVGTGPGNTIYF
NA	TRBJ2-7	TRBV5-1	TRBD1	TGCGCCAGCAGCTTGTATGTCGGGACAGCCTACGAGCAGTACTTC	CASSLYVGTAYEQYF
NA	TRBJ2-1	TRBV21-1	NA	TGTGCCACCCGTTGGGCATCATACAATGAGCAGTTCTTC	CATRWASYNEQFF
NA	TRBJ1-4	TRBV10-2	NA	TGCGCCAGCAGTGAGGTCGGGGGGCGGGTTAATGAAAAACTGTTTTTT	CASSEVGGRVNEKLFF
NA	TRBJ1-5	TRBV4-1	NA	TGCGCCAGCAGCGTCCGCGAGGGGGTCCATCAGCCCCAGCATTTT	CASSVREGVHQPQHF
NA	TRBJ1-2	TRBV9	NA	TGTGCCAGCAGCGTAGTGGACACCCCTGGAATCTATGGCTACACCTTC	CASSVVDTPGIYGYTF
NA	TRBJ2-5	TRBV4-3	TRBD2	TGCGCCAGCAGCCAGGGGCGGGGGGGTCGCGAGACCCAGTACTTC	CASSQGRGGRETQYF
NA	TRBJ2-7	TRBV10-3	TRBD1	TGTGCCATCAGTGAATCAGGGGGAACCTACGAGCAGTACTTC	CAISESGGTYEQYF
NA	TRBJ2-3	TRBV19	NA	TGTGCCAGTAGTATAGTCCCGGTCACGACAGATACGCAGTATTTT	CASSIVPVTTDTQYF
few	TRBJ2-7	TRBV6-5	TRBD2	TGTGCCAGCAGTTGGACTAGCGGGGCCTACGAGCAGTACTTC	CASSWTSGAYEQYF
NA	TRBJ2-5	TRBV5-1	TRBD2	TGCGCCAGCAGCTCCCTATGGTTTACTAGCGGGGGACAAGAGACCCAGTACTTC	CASSSLWFTSGGQETQYF
NA	TRBJ1-2	TRBV4-2	TRBD1	TGTGCCAGCAGCCACATACAGGGGGCGGAAGGCTACACCTTC	CASSHIQGAEGYTF
NA	TRBJ2-1	TRBV28	NA	TGTGCCAGCAGTCCAGCCCGCTCAGGGGCGCAGGGCAATGAGCAGTTCTTC	CASSPARSGAQGNEQFF